Below are 20 T cell receptor beta chains sequenced from a single sample in a study of TIL therapy for anti-PD-1-resistant metastatic lung cancer. Time point noted: pre-treatment sample, taken before nivolumab and TIL therapy. Sequencing used immunoSEQ v3. Using immunoSEQ multiplex PCR, the repertoire was profiled, and TCRdb retains in-frame clones only, with some absent. Among 57,000 or so clones, around nine tenths were seen once, and the ten largest hold roughly 2.6%. The sequences come from blood, collected at baseline. The receptors originated from a person between 25 and 79 years old with non-small cell lung cancer.

This clone has just a few counts. The J gene is TRBJ1-2, the V gene TRBV19, with D possibly being TRBD1 (6 bases). The CDR3 consists of 14 residues. V was cut by 3 bases and J by 3 bases, with 11 bases left in between. Germline loops: CDR1 LNHDA, CDR2 SQIVND (reference sequence). This CDR3 is CASSIPGADYGYTF. CDR3 nucleotide sequence: TGTGCCAGTAGTATCCCGGGGGCTGACTATGGCTACACCTTC.

This clone was picked up a small number of times. The J gene is TRBJ1-2, the V gene TRBV5-1; 9 positions match TRBD1. The V and J ends lost 4 bases and 2 bases, in that order; junction bases with no gene match: 3. This CDR3 comprises 14 residues. Germline assignment: CDR1 SGHRS and CDR2 YFSETQ. The CDR3 sequence is CASSIGQGNYGYTF. CDR3 DNA: TGCGCCAGCAGCATAGGACAGGGGAACTATGGCTACACCTTC.

The chain recombines TRBV5-1 with TRBJ2-3; D might be TRBD1 or TRBD2, each matching 7 bases. The CDR3 runs to 14 residues. Trimming removed 4 bases at V and 6 bases at J, with 15 bases between. Germline-derived CDR1 and CDR2 are SGHRS and YFSETQ. CDR3 sequence (DNA): TGCGCCAGCAGCCCTGACAGGGAGGGTGATACGCAGTATTTT. Translating it yields CASSPDREGDTQYF.

The chain combines TRBV5-4 with TRBJ2-7, with TRBD1 matching over 9 bases. The CDR3 spans 16 residues. Germline values: CDR1 SGHNT, CDR2 YYREEE (reference sequence). Trimming removed 0 bases from V and 1 base from J; junction bases left unmatched: 5. CDR3 bases: TGTGCCAGCAGCTTGGTCCCGGGACAGGGTTCCTACGAGCAGTACTTC. It translates to CASSLVPGQGSYEQYF.

This chain connects TRBV6-6 to TRBJ2-3; 9 bases fit TRBD1. Germline V gives CDR1 MNHNY, CDR2 SVGAGI (reference sequence). J was trimmed by 4 bases and V by 1 base; bases with no gene match: 6. This CDR3 comprises 16 residues. The CDR3 DNA sequence: TGTGCCAGCAGTTACTTGACAGGGGGGGTCTCAGATACGCAGTATTTT. Its protein is CASSYLTGGVSDTQYF.

The chain is built from TRBV11-2 and TRBJ2-1; TRBD1 matches 9 bases. V trimming: 5 bases; J trimming: 8 bases; junction bases outside the gene matches: 7. The CDR3 spans 14 residues. CDR1 SGHAT and CDR2 FQNNGV come from the germline V gene. As DNA, the CDR3 is TGTGCCAGCAGCCGTGAGACAGGGGGGCATGAGCAGTTCTTC. This encodes CASSRETGGHEQFF.

The chain's CDR3 is CAISDGVFEQYF. The CDR3, as DNA: TGTGCCATCAGTGATGGGGTATTCGAGCAGTACTTC. V and J are TRBV10-3 and TRBJ2-7; D is unresolved. This CDR3 comprises 12 residues. Germline V CDR1 and CDR2: ENHRY, SYGVKD. The V and J ends lost 3 bases and 6 bases respectively, with 9 bases between them.

The chain employs TRBV11-2 and TRBJ1-1; D is ambiguous. Looked up from germline, CDR1 is SGHAT and CDR2 is FQNNGV. Trimming cost V 1 base and J 0 bases, with 6 bases left between them. This CDR3 spans 14 amino acids. Here the CDR3 DNA reads TGTGCCAGCAGCTTAGTACCAGTGAACACTGAAGCTTTCTTT. It translates to CASSLVPVNTEAFF.

The chain employs TRBV12-5 and TRBJ1-3; D unclear. The V gene lost 0 bases and the J gene lost 0 bases, with 18 bases spanning the gap. The CDR3 spans 19 residues. CDR1 is LGHNT and CDR2 is FRNRAP in the germline V gene. CDR3 coding DNA: TGTGCTAGTGGTTTGGTAGTATCCCCCGGGCTGAGCTCTGGAAACACCATATATTTT. As protein: CASGLVVSPGLSSGNTIYF.

V and J are TRBV6-5 and TRBJ1-1; D ambiguous. Trimming left V 3 bases short and J 1 base short, with 6 bases between. The CDR3 contains 13 residues. The germline CDR1 and CDR2 sequences are MNHEY and SVGAGI. CDR3 sequence reads: CASSYMGNTEAFF. In nucleotides, the CDR3 is TGTGCCAGCAGTTATATGGGGAACACTGAAGCTTTCTTT.

The CDR3 sequence is CASTNAGYEAFF. The DNA of the CDR3 is TGTGCCAGCACCAATGCGGGGTATGAAGCTTTCTTT. The chain links TRBV5-5 to TRBJ1-1; D unresolved. CDR3 length: 12 amino acids. Germline values: CDR1 SGHKS, CDR2 YYEKEE (reference sequence). V lost 6 bases, J lost 7 bases, and 13 bases lay in between.

The CDR3 region has the DNA TGTGCCAGCATATGGGGGGGCCCGGGCACTGAAGCTTTCTTT. Encoded protein: CASIWGGPGTEAFF. V usage is TRBV28 and J usage is TRBJ1-1, with TRBD1 as a possible D gene (6 bases). With 7 bases removed from V and 4 bases from J, the gap between germline ends came to 16 bases. The V gene's germline CDR1 is MDHEN and CDR2 SYDVKM. The CDR3 runs to 14 residues.

This clone was counted only a few times. The V call is TRBV19, the J call TRBJ1-1, with D tentatively TRBD1 (5 bases). CDR3 length: 13 amino acids. Germline loops: CDR1 LNHDA, CDR2 SQIVND (reference sequence). The V gene lost 3 bases and the J gene lost 6 bases, with 11 bases spanning the gap. CDR3: CASSIQGSSEAFF. For the CDR3, the DNA is TGTGCCAGTAGTATCCAGGGTAGCTCTGAAGCTTTCTTT.

This sequence joins TRBV3-1 (or the pseudogene TRBV3-2) and TRBJ1-4, with D possibly TRBD1 on 5 matching bases. This CDR3 comprises 15 residues. Trimming pared 4 bases from V and 4 bases from J, leaving 13 bases between. The germline CDR1 and CDR2 sequences are LGHDT and YNNKEL (reference sequence). The CDR3 loop is CASSPSGADNEKLFF. As DNA, the CDR3 is TGTGCCAGCAGCCCCAGCGGGGCTGATAATGAAAAACTGTTTTTT.

The rearrangement links TRBV9 to TRBJ1-1; 9 bases are a match to TRBD1. The CDR3 is made up of 15 amino acids. Trimming cost V 4 bases and J 0 bases; bases outside gene matches: 4. The V gene's germline CDR1 is SGDLS and CDR2 YYNGEE. The CDR3 DNA follows: TGTGCCAGCAGCCCACAGGGGGCCCTGAACACTGAAGCTTTCTTT. It specifies CASSPQGALNTEAFF. The full variable domain, in which reference TRBV9 and TRBJ1-1 provide the parts outside the CDR3, is DSGVTQTPKHLITATGQRVTLRCSPRSGDLSVYWYQQSLDQGLQFLIQYYNGEERAKGNILERFSAQQFPDLHSELNLSSLELGDSALYFCASSPQGALNTEAFFGQGTRLTVV.

The V call is TRBV10-3, the J call TRBJ2-5; TRBD2 is a possible D gene (6 bases). Looked up from germline, CDR1 is ENHRY and CDR2 is SYGVKD. The V end lost 4 bases, the J end lost 5 bases, and 14 bases lay between the germline ends. The CDR3 is made up of 14 amino acids. CDR3 residues: CAISGAGGGETQYF. The CDR3 nucleotides are TGTGCCATCAGTGGCGCCGGTGGGGGGGAGACCCAGTACTTC.

This clone was seen a handful of times. V is TRBV28 and J is TRBJ1-5; the match to TRBD1 covers 7 bases. Germline CDR1 and CDR2: MDHEN and SYDVKM. With V trimmed by 6 bases and J by 2 bases, 7 bases remained unmatched. This CDR3 comprises 15 residues. The CDR3 here is CASRGRQGGNQPQHF. CDR3 nucleotides: TGTGCCAGCAGGGGTCGACAGGGCGGCAATCAGCCCCAGCATTTT.

The chain uses TRBV18 and TRBJ2-1, with TRBD2 matching 8 bases. Germline assignment: CDR1 KGHSH and CDR2 LQKENI. The CDR3 contains 17 residues. The V gene end was trimmed by 3 bases and the J gene end by 3 bases; junction bases not matched to a gene: 10. This chain's CDR3 is CASSPSGPGGYYNEQFF. The CDR3 nucleotides are TGTGCCAGCTCACCCTCCGGGCCGGGAGGGTACTACAATGAGCAGTTCTTC.

The J gene is TRBJ1-5, the V gene TRBV30, with a weak D call TRBD1 (5 bases). The CDR3 runs to 14 residues. Germline V gene lookup returns CDR1 GTSNPN and CDR2 SVGIG (reference sequence). With 0 bases removed from V and 6 bases from J, the gap between germline ends came to 12 bases. For the CDR3, the DNA is TGTGCCTGGAGTGTAGGGGCCCCCGGTCAGCCCCAGCATTTT. Translating it yields CAWSVGAPGQPQHF. Using reference TRBV30 and TRBJ1-5 for the parts outside the CDR3, the full variable domain is SQTIHQWPATLVQPVGSPLSLECTVEGTSNPNLYWYRQAAGRGLQLLFYSVGIGQISSEVPQNLSASRPQDRQFILSSKKLLLSDSGFYLCAWSVGAPGQPQHFGDGTRLSIL.

In DNA, the CDR3 is TGCGCCAGCAGCATAATTTCGGACGAGCAGTACTTC. Its protein product is CASSIISDEQYF. The chain has TRBV5-1 and TRBJ2-7; D gene ambiguous. CDR1 SGHRS and CDR2 YFSETQ come from the germline V gene. There are 12 residues in the CDR3. V was cut by 4 bases and J by 5 bases, with 10 bases left in between.